The 21 T cell receptor beta chains listed next were all sequenced from one sample in a study of glioma-infiltrating T cells. Amplification of TCR alpha and beta CDR3 regions from RNA used iRepertoire nested multiplex PCR. Each CDR3 protein gets one entry after TCRdb re-called the multiplex PCR reads with MiXCR. The table includes approximately 120,000 distinct CDR3 sequences, under 30% detected once. The source material was glioma tissue, nonneoplastic brain tissue, or PBMCs (not recorded which). The receptors come from a human donor with low-grade glioma or glioblastoma, undergoing nonglioma brain surgery, or in good health (not recorded which).

This clonotype occurred many times. CDR3 amino acids: CASSSGQVNTEAFF. In DNA, the CDR3 is TGTGCCAGCAGTTCCGGACAGGTTAACACTGAAGCTTTCTTT. The rearrangement links TRBV28 to TRBJ1-1; 7 nucleotides match TRBD1. Germline lookup yields CDR1 MDHEN and CDR2 SYDVKM. J lost 2 bases, V lost 4 bases, and 4 bases had no gene match. There are 14 residues in the CDR3.

This clonotype was counted many times. The gene calls are TRBV24-1 and TRBJ2-1; 10 nucleotides align to TRBD2. Germline V gene data show CDR1 as KGHDR and CDR2 as SFDVKD. This CDR3 has 16 amino acids. V was clipped by 3 bases and J by 7 bases; unmatched bases: 8. CDR3 sequence reads: CATSDPSSGSDNEQFF. In DNA form, the CDR3 reads TGTGCCACCAGTGATCCCTCTAGCGGGAGTGATAATGAGCAGTTCTTC.

The table lists this clonotype with many counts. V usage is TRBV7-9 and J usage is TRBJ2-3; tentatively, D is TRBD2 (5 bases). This CDR3 is built from 12 residues. V was pared by 2 bases and J by 10 bases, with 10 bases between. CDR1 and CDR2 from the germline V gene are SEHNR and FQNEAQ (reference sequence). Here the CDR3 reads CASSLRTPSQYF. As DNA, the CDR3 is TGTGCCAGCAGCTTAAGGACTCCTTCGCAGTATTTT.

This clonotype was picked up many times. The chain uses TRBV25-1 and TRBJ1-2; possibly TRBD1 for D (6 bases). CDR3 size: 12 residues. Germline V gene sequence: CDR1 MGHDK, CDR2 SYGVNS. V was pared by 6 bases and J by 4 bases, with 9 bases between. The CDR3 spells CASRDRSYGYTF. CDR3 coding DNA: TGTGCCAGCAGAGACAGGTCCTATGGCTACACCTTC.

Turning to this clonotype: This could be a read error, since a much larger clone is one nucleotide away. The genes are TRBV29-1 and TRBJ2-7; D is undetermined. V lost 1 base and J lost 2, with 9 bases in between. Germline assignment: CDR1 SQVTM and CDR2 ANQGSEA. There are 13 residues in the CDR3. CDR3 amino acids: CSVEGAAPYEQYF. For the CDR3, the DNA is TGCAGCGTTGAAGGGGCGGCTCCCTACGAGCAGTACTTC.

The rearrangement uses TRBV5-5 and TRBJ1-5, with TRBD1 matching 8 bases. Germline-derived CDR1 and CDR2 are SGHKS and YYEKEE (reference sequence). Trimming cost V 2 bases and J 5 bases; bases outside gene matches: 3. This CDR3 is 14 amino acids long. The CDR3 protein is CASSFGQGYQPQHF. The CDR3 DNA follows: TGTGCCAGCAGCTTTGGACAGGGCTATCAGCCCCAGCATTTT.

At least ten counts were recorded for this clonotype. The chain uses TRBV20-1 and TRBJ2-5; 7 nucleotides align to TRBD2. The V segment lost 5 bases and the J segment 4 bases; nucleotides outside the gene matches: 10. CDR1 and CDR2 (germline): DFQATT, SNEGSKA (reference sequence). The CDR3 covers 14 residues. Here the CDR3 DNA reads TGCAGTGCTCCAGATCGTGGGACTACAGAGACCCAGTACTTC. Translating gives CSAPDRGTTETQYF.

On this clonotype: A much bigger clone sits one base away, suggesting this may be a read error. The rearrangement uses TRBV7-2 and TRBJ2-1; D perhaps matches TRBD1 (6 bases). Per the germline V gene, CDR1 is SGHTA and CDR2 is FQGNSA. The V and J ends lost 0 bases and 8 bases respectively, with 14 bases between them. CDR3 size: 15 residues. CDR3 sequence reads: CASSLALVQGHEQFF. For the CDR3, the DNA is TGTGCCAGCAGCTTAGCGCTCGTACAGGGCCATGAGCAGTTCTTC.

The gene calls are TRBV19 and TRBJ1-2; D is unresolved. V gave up 11 bases and J gave up 7 bases, with 20 bases separating them. Germline-derived CDR1 and CDR2 are LNHDA and SQIVND (reference sequence). The CDR3 runs to 13 residues. The CDR3 protein is CACQARKQAGYTF. The CDR3 coding sequence is TGTGCCTGCCAGGCCAGGAAACAAGCTGGCTACACCTTC.

The chain carries TRBV29-1 and TRBJ1-1, with 8 positions matching TRBD1. J lost 1 base, V lost 7 bases, and 5 bases had no gene match. Germline V gene sequence: CDR1 SQVTM, CDR2 ANQGSEA. This CDR3 region has 13 residues. The CDR3 sequence is CSGWGTGNTEAFF. The CDR3 nucleotides read TGCAGCGGTTGGGGGACAGGGAACACTGAAGCTTTCTTT.

This clonotype has ten or more counts. The J gene is TRBJ1-5, the V gene TRBV7-2; tentative D call: TRBD1 (6 bases). Germline V gene data show CDR1 as SGHTA and CDR2 as FQGNSA. This CDR3 spans 15 amino acids. V lost 4 bases, J lost 0 bases, and 10 bases lay in between. The CDR3 is CASSSGQHSNQPQHF. The CDR3 DNA follows: TGTGCCAGCAGCTCCGGACAGCATAGCAATCAGCCCCAGCATTTT. The variable domain in full, completed from reference TRBV7-2 and TRBJ1-5, reads GAGVSQSPSNKVTEKGKDVELRCDPISGHTALYWYRQSLGQGLEFLIYFQGNSAPDKSGLPSDRFSAERTGGSVSTLTIQRTQQEDSAVYLCASSSGQHSNQPQHFGDGTRLSIL.

This clonotype was observed at least ten times. This sequence joins TRBV19 and TRBJ1-5; TRBD1 might be the D (5 bases). Germline V gene data show CDR1 as LNHDA and CDR2 as SQIVND (reference sequence). Trimming took 1 base from V and 4 from J, leaving 11 bases between them. CDR3 length: 15 residues. The CDR3 here is CASSIVSGQNQPQHF. The CDR3, as DNA: TGTGCCAGTAGTATAGTTTCCGGACAAAATCAGCCCCAGCATTTT.

The table lists this clonotype with many counts. The chain recombines TRBV20-1 with TRBJ2-7; TRBD2 agrees at 9 bases. V shed 6 bases, J shed 4 bases, and the junction held 7 bases outside the gene matches. This CDR3 spans 13 amino acids. Per the germline V gene, CDR1 is DFQATT and CDR2 is SNEGSKA (reference sequence). The CDR3 region is CSARLADFYEQYF. Here the CDR3 DNA reads TGCAGTGCGAGACTAGCGGATTTTTACGAGCAGTACTTC.

A few counts support this clonotype. This could be a read error, since a much larger clone is one nucleotide away. The chain couples TRBV7-3 to TRBJ2-2; the D call may be TRBD1 or TRBD2 (5 bases each). Deletions cut 5 bases from V and 1 base from J, with 8 bases between. Germline V lookup: CDR1 SGHTA, CDR2 FQGTGA. There are 14 residues in the CDR3. This CDR3 reads CASSGDGNTGELFF. The DNA for the CDR3 is TGTGCCAGCAGCGGGGACGGGAACACCGGGGAGCTGTTTTTT.

Of note for this clonotype: Just one base apart from a much larger clone, this may be a read error. The rearrangement joins TRBV7-6 to TRBJ2-7; D remains unclear. V lost 3 bases, J lost 2 bases, and 11 bases lay in between. This CDR3 region has 14 residues. Germline CDR1 is SGHVS and CDR2 is FNYEAQ. CDR3 sequence reads: CASSFGEAAYEQYF. The CDR3 region has the DNA TGTGCCAGCAGCTTCGGAGAGGCCGCCTACGAGCAGTACTTC.

This clonotype was counted many times. The chain uses TRBV6-6 and TRBJ1-6; D unclear. V lost 2 bases and J 0 bases, leaving 5 bases between the germline ends. The CDR3 has 15 residues. Per the germline V gene, CDR1 is MNHNY and CDR2 is SVGAGI (reference sequence). CDR3 bases: TGTGCCAGCAGTTACGGCATCTCCTATAATTCACCCCTCCACTTT. This gives the protein CASSYGISYNSPLHF.

This clonotype was seen ten or more times. The chain links TRBV6-1 to TRBJ2-3; perhaps TRBD1 as D (6 bases). There are 14 residues in the CDR3. Per germline, CDR1 MNHNS and CDR2 SASEGT. Trimming shortened V by 10 bases and J by 1 base, and 15 bases separated the two germline ends. CDR3 region: CAIRDTGRTDTQYF. CDR3 sequence (DNA): TGTGCCATTCGGGACACTGGTCGCACAGATACGCAGTATTTT.

This clonotype was recorded a few times. The V and J genes are TRBV4-3 and TRBJ2-3; 10 bases are a match to TRBD2. The V and J ends lost 3 bases and 1 base, in that order; junction bases with no gene match: 1. Germline CDR1 and CDR2: LGHNA and YSLEER. This CDR3 comprises 15 residues. The CDR3 reads CASSHTSGGTDTQYF. The CDR3 DNA sequence: TGCGCCAGCAGCCATACTAGCGGGGGCACAGATACGCAGTATTTT.

In its sample, this clonotype was seen once. The junction shows a germline mismatch at one end, possibly a read error. The chain is built from TRBV29-1 and TRBJ1-1, with D possibly being TRBD1 (6 bases). This CDR3 has 13 residues. CDR1 and CDR2 from the germline V gene are SQVTM and ANQGSEA. CDR3 sequence: CSVYQGRATEASF. The DNA for the CDR3 is TGTAGCGTCTACCAGGGGCGGGCCACTGAAGCTTCCTTT. Combining the CDR3 with reference TRBV29-1 and TRBJ1-1 gives the whole variable domain SAVISQKPSRDICQRGTSLTIQCQVDSQVTMMFWYRQQPGQSLTLIATANQGSEATYESGFVIDKFPISRPNLTFSTLTVSNMSPEDSSIYLCSVYQGRATEASFGQGTRLTVV.

This chain uses TRBV20-1 with TRBJ1-5, with D perhaps matching TRBD1 (6 bases). The germline CDR1 and CDR2 sequences are DFQATT and SNEGSKA (reference sequence). The CDR3 is 13 residues long. The CDR3 loop reads CSVSQTGDQPQHF. In DNA, the CDR3 is TGCAGCGTATCCCAGACAGGAGATCAGCCCCAGCATTTT.

A word on this clonotype: At one of its ends the junction is not consistent with the germline gene, which may arise from a read error. The V gene is TRBV7-2, the J gene TRBJ1-1; D is possibly TRBD1 (6 bases). This CDR3 has 15 amino acids. The germline CDR1 and CDR2 sequences are SGHTA and FQGNSA. CDR3 sequence reads: CASSFQGSPDTEAFF. The DNA for the CDR3 is TGTGCCAGCAGCTTTCAGGGGAGTCCGGACACTGAGGCTTTCTTT.